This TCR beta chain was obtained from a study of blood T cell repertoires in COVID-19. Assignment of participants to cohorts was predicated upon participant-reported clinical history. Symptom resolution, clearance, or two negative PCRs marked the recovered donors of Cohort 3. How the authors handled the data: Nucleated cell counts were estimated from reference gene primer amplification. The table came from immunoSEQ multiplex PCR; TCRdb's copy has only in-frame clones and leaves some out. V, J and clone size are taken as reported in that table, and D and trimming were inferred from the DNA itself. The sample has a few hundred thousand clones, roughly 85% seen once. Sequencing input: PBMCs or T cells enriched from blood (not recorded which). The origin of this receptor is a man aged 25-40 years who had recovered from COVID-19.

CDR3 sequence reads: CASSVEGANTEAFF. CDR3 DNA: TGTGCCAGCAGCGTCGAGGGGGCCAACACTGAAGCTTTCTTT. V and J are TRBV7-9 and TRBJ1-1, with 7 positions matching TRBD1. J gave up 2 bases and V 5 bases, and 5 bases lay outside the gene matches. The CDR3 contains 14 residues. Germline CDR1 and CDR2: SEHNR and FQNEAQ (reference sequence). Filled out from reference TRBV7-9 and TRBJ1-1, the complete variable domain reads DTGVSQNPRHKITKRGQNVTFRCDPISEHNRLYWYRQTLGQGPEFLTYFQNEAQLEKSRLLSDRFSAERPKGSFSTLEIQRTEQGDSAMYLCASSVEGANTEAFFGQGTRLTVV.